This note documents a single TCR beta chain sequence. This entry is derived from a study of cytomegalovirus exposure and HLA in healthy donors. Trimming stripped 10 bases from V and 3 bases from J, with 21 bases between. Germline CDR1 reads MNHNS; CDR2 reads SASEGT. The CDR3 spans 15 residues. The PCR ran on 60 Vbeta and 13 Jbeta primers. Measured with immunoSEQ multiplex PCR; TCRdb has only the in-frame clones, and not every one. The table shows about 200,000 clones, with 65% to 90% occurring only once. The sequenced material came from PBMCs. This clonotype originated in a girl aged 10 to 17 in good health and CMV-seronegative. The chain has TRBV6-1 and TRBJ1-1; the D gene is possibly TRBD1 (6 bases). The CDR3 protein is CATLEQGMWYTEAFF. DNA of the CDR3: TGTGCCACCCTAGAACAGGGAATGTGGTACACTGAAGCTTTCTTT.